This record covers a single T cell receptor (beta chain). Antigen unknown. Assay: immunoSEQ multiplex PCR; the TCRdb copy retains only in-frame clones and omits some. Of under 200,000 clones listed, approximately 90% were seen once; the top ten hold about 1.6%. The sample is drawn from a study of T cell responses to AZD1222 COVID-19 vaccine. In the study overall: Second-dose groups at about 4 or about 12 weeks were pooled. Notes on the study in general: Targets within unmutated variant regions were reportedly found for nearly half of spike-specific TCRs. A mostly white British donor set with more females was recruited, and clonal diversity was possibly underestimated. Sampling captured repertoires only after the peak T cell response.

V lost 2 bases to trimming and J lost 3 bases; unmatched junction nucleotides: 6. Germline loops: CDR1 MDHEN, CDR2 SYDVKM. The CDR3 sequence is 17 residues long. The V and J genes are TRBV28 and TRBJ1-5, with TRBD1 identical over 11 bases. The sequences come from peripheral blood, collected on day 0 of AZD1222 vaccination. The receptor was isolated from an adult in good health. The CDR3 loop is CASSLPGQGVSNQPQHF. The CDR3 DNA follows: TGTGCCAGCAGTTTACCGGGACAGGGGGTATCCAATCAGCCCCAGCATTTT. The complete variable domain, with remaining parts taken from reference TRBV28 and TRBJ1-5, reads DVKVTQSSRYLVKRTGEKVFLECVQDMDHENMFWYRQDPGLGLRLIYFSYDVKMKEKGDIPEGYSVSREKKERFSLILESASTNQTSMYLCASSLPGQGVSNQPQHFGDGTRLSIL.